The clone carrying this T cell receptor beta chain was detected ten times or more. The antigen remains unidentified. This sample is drawn from a study of T cell repertoires in cytomegalovirus infection. Study at large: An indication of both CMV infection and matching HLA type came from public TCR beta signatures.

Each CDR3 protein is one row after TCRdb ran MiXCR on the reads. The repertoire includes 100,000 to 150,000 distinct CDR3 sequences, about 24% of them detected once, and around 32% sits in the top ten. The junction had 5 bases not matched to a gene; V was cut back by 5 bases and J by 1 base. CDR3 length: 15 residues. Germline CDR1 is SGHVS and CDR2 is FQNEAQ. Study outcomes and limitations: Public TCR beta family frequency separated CMV-and-HLA carriers, including in an independent cohort. Ex vivo responses were dominated by HLA-C-restricted CMV-specific TCR beta clonotypes.

Sequenced material: PBMCs, sequenced either directly or after in vitro stimulation (not recorded which). This TCR was recovered from a human donor in good health (CMV status not recorded). Some clones in this sample may be carry-over from other donors' samples. V is TRBV7-8 and J is TRBJ1-3; TRBD1 matches at 7 bases. CDR3 protein: CASSTRDSSGNTIYF. CDR3 nucleotide sequence: TGTGCCAGCAGCACGCGGGACAGTTCTGGAAACACCATATATTTT.